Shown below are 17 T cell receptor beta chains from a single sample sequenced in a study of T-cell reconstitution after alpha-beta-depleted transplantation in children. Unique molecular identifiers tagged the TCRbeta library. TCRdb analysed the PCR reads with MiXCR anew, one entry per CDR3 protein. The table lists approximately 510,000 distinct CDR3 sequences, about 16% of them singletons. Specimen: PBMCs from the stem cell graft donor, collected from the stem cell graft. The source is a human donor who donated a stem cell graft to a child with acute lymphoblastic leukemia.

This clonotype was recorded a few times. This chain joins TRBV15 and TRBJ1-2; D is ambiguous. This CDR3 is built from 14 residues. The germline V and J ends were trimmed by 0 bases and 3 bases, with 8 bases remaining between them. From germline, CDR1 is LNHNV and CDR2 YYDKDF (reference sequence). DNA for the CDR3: TGTGCCACCAGCAGAGAGTTCGCCTACTATGGCTACACCTTC. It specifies CATSREFAYYGYTF.

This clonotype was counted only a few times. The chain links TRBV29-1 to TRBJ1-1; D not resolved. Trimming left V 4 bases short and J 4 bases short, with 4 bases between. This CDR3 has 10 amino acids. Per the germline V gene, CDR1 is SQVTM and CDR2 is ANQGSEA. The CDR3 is CSVGSTEAFF. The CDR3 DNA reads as TGCAGCGTTGGCAGCACTGAAGCTTTCTTT.

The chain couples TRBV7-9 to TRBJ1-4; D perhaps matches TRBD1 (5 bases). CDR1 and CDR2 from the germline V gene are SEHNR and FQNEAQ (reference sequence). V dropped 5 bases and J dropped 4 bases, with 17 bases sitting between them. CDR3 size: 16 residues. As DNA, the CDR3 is TGTGCCAGCAGCCCCGAGGGTGGCAGGGATAATGAAAAACTGTTTTTT. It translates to CASSPEGGRDNEKLFF.

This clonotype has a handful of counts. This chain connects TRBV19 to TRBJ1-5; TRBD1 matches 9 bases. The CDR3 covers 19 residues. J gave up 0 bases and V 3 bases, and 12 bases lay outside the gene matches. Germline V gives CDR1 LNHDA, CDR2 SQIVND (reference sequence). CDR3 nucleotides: TGTGCCAGTAGTATCGCCCGGGACAGGGAGATTTATAGCAATCAGCCCCAGCATTTT. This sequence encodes CASSIARDREIYSNQPQHF. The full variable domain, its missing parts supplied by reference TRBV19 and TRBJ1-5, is DGGITQSPKYLFRKEGQNVTLSCEQNLNHDAMYWYRQDPGQGLRLIYYSQIVNDFQKGDIAEGYSVSREKKESFPLTVTSAQKNPTAFYLCASSIARDREIYSNQPQHFGDGTRLSIL.

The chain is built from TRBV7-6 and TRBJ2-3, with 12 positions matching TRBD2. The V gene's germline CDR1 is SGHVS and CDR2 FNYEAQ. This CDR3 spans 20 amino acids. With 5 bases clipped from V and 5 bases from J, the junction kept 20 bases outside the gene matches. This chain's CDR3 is CASSRPLAGGSQDRGDTQYF. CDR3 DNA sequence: TGTGCCAGCAGCCGTCCACTAGCGGGAGGATCCCAAGATCGGGGAGATACGCAGTATTTT.

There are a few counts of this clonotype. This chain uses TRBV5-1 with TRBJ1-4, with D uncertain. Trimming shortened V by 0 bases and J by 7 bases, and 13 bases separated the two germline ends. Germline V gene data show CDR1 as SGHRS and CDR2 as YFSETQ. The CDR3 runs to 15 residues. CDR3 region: CASSLVGSLGEKLFF. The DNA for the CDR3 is TGCGCCAGCAGCTTGGTGGGCAGCCTCGGTGAAAAACTGTTTTTT.

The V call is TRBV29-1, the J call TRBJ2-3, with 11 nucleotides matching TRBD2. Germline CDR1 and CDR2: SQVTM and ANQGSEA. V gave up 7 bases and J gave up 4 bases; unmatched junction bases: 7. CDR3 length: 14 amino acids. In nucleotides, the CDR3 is TGCAGCGGTAAACTAGCGGGAGTCCCAGATACGCAGTATTTT. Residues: CSGKLAGVPDTQYF.

The CDR3 nucleotides read TGTGCCAGCAGTGAAGGGACTAGCGGTAACAATGAGCAGTTCTTC. This sequence encodes CASSEGTSGNNEQFF. This chain joins TRBV6-1 and TRBJ2-1; TRBD2 matches at 10 bases. The ends lost 1 base at V and 5 bases at J; junction bases unmatched: 2. Germline V gene lookup returns CDR1 MNHNS and CDR2 SASEGT. The CDR3 is 15 amino acids.

Here the CDR3 DNA reads TGTGCCACCAGTGGGTTGGAACAGGGGGACGAGACCCAGTACTTC. This sequence encodes CATSGLEQGDETQYF. The chain is built from TRBV7-9 and TRBJ2-5; 8 bases are shared with TRBD1. With V trimmed by 10 bases and J by 5 bases, 15 bases remained unmatched. The CDR3 spans 15 residues. Germline CDR1 reads SEHNR; CDR2 reads FQNEAQ (reference sequence).

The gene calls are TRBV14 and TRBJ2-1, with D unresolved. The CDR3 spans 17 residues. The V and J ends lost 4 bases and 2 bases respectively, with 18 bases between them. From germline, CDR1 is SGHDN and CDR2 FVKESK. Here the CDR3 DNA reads TGTGCCAGCAGCCGAGAGCGATTTACCGCGCCCTACAATGAGCAGTTCTTC. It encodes CASSRERFTAPYNEQFF.

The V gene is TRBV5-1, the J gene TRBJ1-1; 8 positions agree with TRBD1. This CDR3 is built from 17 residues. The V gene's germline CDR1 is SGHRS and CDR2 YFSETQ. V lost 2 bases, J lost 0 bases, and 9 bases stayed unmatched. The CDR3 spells CASSFNPQGAMNTEAFF. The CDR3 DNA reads TGCGCCAGCAGCTTTAATCCCCAGGGGGCTATGAACACTGAAGCTTTCTTT.

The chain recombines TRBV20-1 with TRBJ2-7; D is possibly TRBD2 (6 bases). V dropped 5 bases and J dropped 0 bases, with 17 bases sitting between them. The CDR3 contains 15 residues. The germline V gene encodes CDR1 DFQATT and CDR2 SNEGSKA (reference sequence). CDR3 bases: TGCAGTGCTCTGTTTAGGAGTAGCGGCTCCTACGAGCAGTACTTC. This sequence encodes CSALFRSSGSYEQYF.

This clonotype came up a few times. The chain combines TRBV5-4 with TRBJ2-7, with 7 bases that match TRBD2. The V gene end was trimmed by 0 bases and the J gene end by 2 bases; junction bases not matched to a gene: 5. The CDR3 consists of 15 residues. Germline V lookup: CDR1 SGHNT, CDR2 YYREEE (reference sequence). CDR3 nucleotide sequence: TGTGCCAGCAGCTTGGGAACTAGCGAAGCCTACGAGCAGTACTTC. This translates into CASSLGTSEAYEQYF.

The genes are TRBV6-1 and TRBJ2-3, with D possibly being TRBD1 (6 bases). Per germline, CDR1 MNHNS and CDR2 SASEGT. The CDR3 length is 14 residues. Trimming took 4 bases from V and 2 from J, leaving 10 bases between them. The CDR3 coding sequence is TGTGCCAGCAGTGTGGACAGAAACACAGATACGCAGTATTTT. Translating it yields CASSVDRNTDTQYF.

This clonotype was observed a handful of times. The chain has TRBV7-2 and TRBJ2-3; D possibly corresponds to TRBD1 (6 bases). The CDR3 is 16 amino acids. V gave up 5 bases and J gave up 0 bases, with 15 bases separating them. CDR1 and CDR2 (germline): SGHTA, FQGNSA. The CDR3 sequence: CASSLQTGVSTDTQYF. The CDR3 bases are TGTGCCAGCAGCCTCCAGACAGGAGTTAGCACAGATACGCAGTATTTT.

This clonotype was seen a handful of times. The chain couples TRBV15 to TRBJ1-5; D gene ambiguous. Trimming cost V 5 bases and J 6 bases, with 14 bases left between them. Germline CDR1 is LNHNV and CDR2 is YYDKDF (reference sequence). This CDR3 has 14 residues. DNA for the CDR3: TGTGCCACCAGCCTGGTCCGTAGGAGTCAGCCCCAGCATTTT. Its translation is CATSLVRRSQPQHF.

Here the CDR3 reads CASNLVGAAWDEQFF. CDR3 nucleotides: TGTGCCAGCAACCTAGTGGGGGCCGCCTGGGATGAGCAGTTCTTC. This chain connects TRBV12-3 or TRBV12-4 to TRBJ2-1; tentatively, D is TRBD1 (6 bases). This CDR3 comprises 15 residues. V lost 7 bases to trimming and J lost 8 bases, with 21 bases between them.